These 24 T cell receptor beta chains originate from one sample sequenced in a study of CD8 T cells in Susac syndrome. RNA, at about 0.45 to 1 ug, was reverse transcribed with random hexamers. Each CDR3 protein gets one entry after TCRdb re-called the immunoSEQ multiplex PCR reads with MiXCR. This sample yields 100,000 to 150,000 distinct CDR3 sequences, of which roughly 80% are seen a single time; around 0.5% belongs to the top ten. Sequencing was done on a sample of CD8+ T cells from PBMCs. The receptors come from a human donor with multiple sclerosis.

The CDR3 DNA sequence: TGTGCCAGCAGTTTTCAGGAATTCTATGAGCAGTTCTTC. Its protein product is CASSFQEFYEQFF. V is TRBV12-3 or TRBV12-4 and J is TRBJ2-1; D not resolved. CDR3 size: 13 residues. Trimming took off 3 bases at V and 8 bases at J, with 11 bases between the two ends.

The rearrangement joins TRBV9 to TRBJ2-1; weak D call: TRBD2 (5 bases). There are 14 residues in the CDR3. Germline V gene data show CDR1 as SGDLS and CDR2 as YYNGEE. The V end was cut by 4 bases, the J end by 6 bases, with 14 bases between. CDR3 in amino acids: CASSQAVGPNEQFF. The CDR3 region has the DNA TGTGCCAGCAGCCAAGCGGTTGGCCCCAATGAGCAGTTCTTC. The variable domain in full, completed from reference TRBV9 and TRBJ2-1, reads DSGVTQTPKHLITATGQRVTLRCSPRSGDLSVYWYQQSLDQGLQFLIQYYNGEERAKGNILERFSAQQFPDLHSELNLSSLELGDSALYFCASSQAVGPNEQFFGPGTRLTVL.

In its sample, this clonotype was seen once. The chain employs TRBV27 and TRBJ1-5; TRBD1 matches at 8 bases. Germline V CDR1 and CDR2: MNHEY, SMNVEV (reference sequence). The V and J ends lost 8 bases and 2 bases, in that order; junction bases with no gene match: 8. CDR3 length: 15 residues. CDR3 sequence reads: CASRKGQGRNQPQHF. The CDR3, as DNA: TGTGCCAGCCGAAAAGGACAGGGTCGCAATCAGCCCCAGCATTTT.

The chain joins TRBV27 to TRBJ2-1, with TRBD1 matching 9 bases. After removal of 4 bases from V and 12 bases from J, the junction contained 10 bases not matched to a gene. The CDR3 sequence is 14 residues long. The germline V gene encodes CDR1 MNHEY and CDR2 SMNVEV (reference sequence). CDR3 bases: TGTGCCAGCAGTTCCACAGGGGGCGTAATTGGGCAGTTCTTC. Translating it yields CASSSTGGVIGQFF.

The V gene is TRBV12-5, the J gene TRBJ1-2, with D perhaps TRBD1 (6 bases). The CDR3 extends over 15 amino acids. The V end lost 3 bases, the J end lost 0 bases, and 11 bases lay between the germline ends. The V gene's germline CDR1 is LGHNT and CDR2 FRNRAP. CDR3 residues: CASGLGGGANYGYTF. The CDR3 DNA is TGTGCTAGTGGTTTAGGGGGGGGCGCTAACTATGGCTACACCTTC.

The chain has TRBV2 and TRBJ1-1; D perhaps matches TRBD1 (5 bases). CDR1 is SNHLY, CDR2 FYNNEI, per germline. V lost 7 bases to trimming and J lost 2 bases, with 11 bases between them. The CDR3 is 13 residues long. The CDR3 DNA reads as TGTGCCAGCAAGGACACCGATAACACTGAAGCTTTCTTT. It yields the protein CASKDTDNTEAFF.

The chain joins TRBV2 to TRBJ2-7; the match to TRBD2 covers 10 bases. The CDR3 length is 16 residues. V shed 3 bases and J 4 bases; nucleotides not matched to a gene: 9. The V gene's germline CDR1 is SNHLY and CDR2 FYNNEI. The CDR3 reads CASSETSGRLLYEQYV. DNA for the CDR3: TGTGCCAGCAGTGAGACTAGCGGGCGCCTTTTGTACGAGCAGTACGTC.

The rearrangement links TRBV6-5 to TRBJ1-3, with no clear D. This CDR3 has 15 amino acids. In germline, CDR1 is MNHEY, CDR2 SVGAGI. Trimming removed 5 bases at V and 0 bases at J, with 11 bases between. The DNA for the CDR3 is TGTGCCAGCAGTCCGGACGGGAGCTCTGGAAACACCATATATTTT. Encoded protein: CASSPDGSSGNTIYF.

This chain connects TRBV2 to TRBJ2-2, with 10 bases that match TRBD1. CDR1 is SNHLY and CDR2 is FYNNEI in the germline V gene. J lost 3 bases, V lost 5 bases, and 6 bases had no gene match. CDR3 length: 16 residues. DNA for the CDR3: TGTGCCAGCAGTCCCGGGACAGGGGTTGACACCGGGGAGCTGTTTTTT. This gives the protein CASSPGTGVDTGELFF.

The chain has TRBV7-9 and TRBJ2-1, with a tentative D call TRBD1 (5 bases). The CDR3 covers 11 residues. Trimming cost V 5 bases and J 9 bases, with 8 bases left between them. Looked up from germline, CDR1 is SEHNR and CDR2 is FQNEAQ (reference sequence). As DNA, the CDR3 is TGTGCCAGCAGCAGGGGATTTGAGCAGTTCTTC. As protein: CASSRGFEQFF.

This clonotype was observed a few times. The J gene is TRBJ2-7, the V gene TRBV5-5; the D is unclear. The V gene lost 2 bases and the J gene lost 11 bases, with 17 bases spanning the gap. The CDR3 totals 13 residues. Germline CDR1 and CDR2: SGHKS and YYEKEE (reference sequence). Written as DNA, the CDR3 is TGTGCCAGCAGCTTATCTGCCGAGCATGAGGAGTACGTC. The encoded protein is CASSLSAEHEEYV.

This sequence joins TRBV18 and TRBJ2-1, with D possibly matching TRBD1 (6 bases). The germline CDR1 and CDR2 sequences are KGHSH and LQKENI. V was trimmed by 6 bases and J by 4 bases, leaving 16 bases between them. This CDR3 is built from 15 residues. CDR3 residues: CASSVGQPLYNEQFF. In nucleotides, the CDR3 is TGTGCCAGCTCCGTAGGACAGCCCCTATACAATGAGCAGTTCTTC.

The chain couples TRBV19 to TRBJ2-6; D gene ambiguous. Trimming shortened V by 2 bases and J by 0 bases, and 17 bases separated the two germline ends. The germline V gene encodes CDR1 LNHDA and CDR2 SQIVND (reference sequence). The CDR3 has 19 amino acids. CDR3 amino acids: CASSILGPIPNSGANVLTF. The CDR3 DNA is TGTGCCAGTAGTATATTAGGGCCAATACCCAACTCTGGGGCCAACGTCCTGACTTTC.

This clonotype was recorded a few times. The rearrangement uses TRBV6-2 or TRBV6-3 and TRBJ2-1; 8 bases map to TRBD2. The germline gives CDR1 MNHEY, CDR2 SVGEGT. The length of the CDR3 is 18 residues. Trimming at V came to 2 bases and at J to 2 bases, leaving 11 bases not matched to a gene. The CDR3 bases are TGTGCCAGCAGTTACCTCGTAAATCGGGGGGGACCCTACAATGAGCAGTTCTTC. Translating gives CASSYLVNRGGPYNEQFF.

J is TRBJ2-3 and V is TRBV5-1; no clear D gene. The V end was cut by 2 bases, the J end by 7 bases, with 8 bases between. The CDR3 is 12 amino acids. Germline CDR1 SGHRS, CDR2 YFSETQ. In DNA form, the CDR3 reads TGCGCCAGCAGCTTTCGGGCGAATACGCAGTATTTT. It encodes CASSFRANTQYF.

A few counts support this clonotype. This chain links TRBV9 with TRBJ2-7; TRBD1 is a possible D gene (5 bases). The ends were cut back, 0 bases at V and 3 bases at J, with 10 bases in the middle. The CDR3 is made up of 14 amino acids. Germline lookup yields CDR1 SGDLS and CDR2 YYNGEE. CDR3 nucleotides: TGTGCCAGCAGCGTAGGAGACAGCAACTACGAGCAGTACTTC. This codes for CASSVGDSNYEQYF. The complete variable domain, with remaining parts taken from reference TRBV9 and TRBJ2-7, reads DSGVTQTPKHLITATGQRVTLRCSPRSGDLSVYWYQQSLDQGLQFLIQYYNGEERAKGNILERFSAQQFPDLHSELNLSSLELGDSALYFCASSVGDSNYEQYFGPGTRLTVT.

This clonotype was observed a handful of times. J is TRBJ1-1 and V is TRBV19; the D is unclear. Trimming shortened V by 5 bases and J by 0 bases, and 7 bases separated the two germline ends. CDR1 and CDR2 (germline): LNHDA, SQIVND (reference sequence). The CDR3 has 13 residues. The CDR3 reads CASSERMNTEAFF. CDR3 bases: TGTGCCAGTAGTGAACGTATGAACACTGAAGCTTTCTTT.

The rearrangement joins TRBV12-3 or TRBV12-4 to TRBJ2-1, with D possibly TRBD2 on 6 matching bases. V shed 4 bases and J shed 4 bases, with 20 bases lying between them. The CDR3 is made up of 17 amino acids. The CDR3 region has the DNA TGTGCCAGCAGTTGGGGGAAGTTTAGCGGTTCTTACAATGAGCAGTTCTTC. Its protein is CASSWGKFSGSYNEQFF.

The sample holds a few counts of this clonotype. The chain links TRBV6-1 to TRBJ2-5; no definite D call. The CDR3 has 13 amino acids. Germline V gene data show CDR1 as MNHNS and CDR2 as SASEGT. Trimming stripped 8 bases from V and 2 bases from J, with 12 bases between. CDR3 sequence (DNA): TGTGCCAGCTCAAGTCTATCACAAGAGACCCAGTACTTC. Its translation is CASSSLSQETQYF.

V gene TRBV27 combines with J gene TRBJ1-1; unclear D gene. CDR3 size: 11 residues. Germline CDR1 reads MNHEY; CDR2 reads SMNVEV (reference sequence). The V gene lost 7 bases and the J gene lost 10 bases, with 13 bases spanning the gap. The CDR3 loop reads CASNGGSSAFF. As DNA, the CDR3 is TGTGCCAGCAACGGTGGGAGTTCAGCTTTCTTT.

The chain is built from TRBV19 and TRBJ2-2, with D possibly TRBD1 on 6 matching bases. The V and J ends lost 0 bases and 3 bases respectively, with 14 bases between them. This CDR3 spans 17 amino acids. Germline V gene lookup returns CDR1 LNHDA and CDR2 SQIVND (reference sequence). The CDR3 bases are TGTGCCAGTAGTATAGAAGACACCGGGACATACACCGGGGAGCTGTTTTTT. The encoded protein is CASSIEDTGTYTGELFF.

A few counts support this clonotype. The chain uses TRBV11-2 and TRBJ2-3, with no clear D. V was clipped by 1 base and J by 4 bases, with 9 bases between them. The CDR3 has 14 residues. Germline V gene sequence: CDR1 SGHAT, CDR2 FQNNGV. The CDR3 nucleotides read TGTGCCAGCAGCTTAGTTCCCCCTCCAGATACGCAGTATTTT. Translated: CASSLVPPPDTQYF.

The chain has TRBV7-9 and TRBJ2-2; 8 nucleotides line up with TRBD1. The CDR3 runs to 15 residues. The V segment lost 5 bases and the J segment 5 bases; nucleotides outside the gene matches: 7. Per the germline V gene, CDR1 is SEHNR and CDR2 is FQNEAQ (reference sequence). This CDR3 reads CASSPGGAGTGELFF. Written as DNA, the CDR3 is TGTGCCAGCAGCCCAGGGGGCGCGGGTACCGGGGAGCTGTTTTTT.

The chain carries TRBV9 and TRBJ1-4; the D gene is possibly TRBD1 (5 bases). CDR3 size: 15 residues. Germline CDR1 is SGDLS and CDR2 is YYNGEE. V lost 3 bases and J 8 bases, leaving 17 bases between the germline ends. CDR3 sequence reads: CASSEGPSLREKLFF. The CDR3 DNA reads as TGTGCCAGCAGCGAGGGACCGTCCCTTAGGGAAAAACTGTTTTTT.